This is a list of T cell receptor beta chains from one sample in a study of CD8+CD57+ T cells in acquired aplastic anemia. TCRdb itself ran the reads through MiXCR, one entry per CDR3 protein. The data show 250,000 to 300,000 distinct CDR3 sequences, 50% to 65% seen once. Sequences were obtained from sorted CD4+, CD8+, or CD8+CD57+ T cells (not recorded which) from PBMCs. The receptors come from a human donor with aplastic anemia. Both conserved end residues are part of each CDR3. D genes are given only for firm matches. Some rows have no size entry. The others give once, few or many, or a class for an expanded clone.

V gene: TRBV3-1; clone size: many; D gene: .; J gene: TRBJ1-2; CDR3 DNA: TGTGCCAGCAGCCAAGATCAGGGCACTTATGGCTACACCTTC; CDR3 protein: CASSQDQGTYGYTF
V gene: TRBV19; clone size: .; D gene: .; J gene: TRBJ2-6; CDR3 DNA: TGTGCCAGTAGTCCAAGGGACGTCGGTTCTGGGGCCAACGTCCTGACTTTC; CDR3 protein: CASSPRDVGSGANVLTF
V gene: TRBV15; clone size: .; D gene: TRBD1; J gene: TRBJ2-7; CDR3 DNA: TGTGCCACCAGCAGAGTGACAGGGGGCCGCTCCTACGAGCAGTACTTC; CDR3 protein: CATSRVTGGRSYEQYF
V gene: TRBV5-1; clone size: .; D gene: .; J gene: TRBJ2-3; CDR3 DNA: TGCGCCAGCAGCTTTGACCCCAGCACAGATACGCAGTATTTT; CDR3 protein: CASSFDPSTDTQYF
V gene: TRBV7-6; clone size: .; D gene: .; J gene: TRBJ2-3; CDR3 DNA: TGTGCCAGCAGCTTAGAAGAGGGTACAGATACGCAGTATTTT; CDR3 protein: CASSLEEGTDTQYF
V gene: TRBV20-1; clone size: many; D gene: .; J gene: TRBJ2-7; CDR3 DNA: TGCAGTGTCCACCCCGGACGCAACAATTACGAGCAGTACTTC; CDR3 protein: CSVHPGRNNYEQYF
V gene: TRBV29-1; clone size: few; D gene: TRBD1; J gene: TRBJ2-1; CDR3 DNA: TGCAGCGTTACACAGGGGGCTATAAACAATGAGCAGTTCTTC; CDR3 protein: CSVTQGAINNEQFF
V gene: TRBV24-1; clone size: .; D gene: .; J gene: TRBJ2-1; CDR3 DNA: TGTGCCACCAGTGACCTCGCGGGATGGTCCTACAATGAGCAGTTCTTC; CDR3 protein: CATSDLAGWSYNEQFF
V gene: TRBV19; clone size: .; D gene: .; J gene: TRBJ1-2; CDR3 DNA: TGTGCCAGTAGAATGGGCCCCCGGTTGTTCTATGGCTACACCTTC; CDR3 protein: CASRMGPRLFYGYTF
V gene: TRBV3-1; clone size: many; D gene: .; J gene: TRBJ1-1; CDR3 DNA: TGTGCCAGCAGCCCCCTTCCAGGAAACACTGAAGCTTTCTTT; CDR3 protein: CASSPLPGNTEAFF
V gene: TRBV5-6; clone size: .; D gene: .; J gene: TRBJ2-1; CDR3 DNA: TGTGCCAGCATCTTGTCGGGGGTTTCCTACAATGAGCAGTTCTTC; CDR3 protein: CASILSGVSYNEQFF
V gene: TRBV19; clone size: .; D gene: TRBD2; J gene: TRBJ2-7; CDR3 DNA: TGTGCCAGTAGTTCCCGGACTAGCGGTGGAATAAGCTACGAGCAGTACTTC; CDR3 protein: CASSSRTSGGISYEQYF
V gene: TRBV7-6; clone size: .; D gene: .; J gene: TRBJ1-1; CDR3 DNA: TGTGCCAGCAGCTTAGGGCAGGGAGGCGGTGAAGCTTTCTTT; CDR3 protein: CASSLGQGGGEAFF
V gene: TRBV3-1; clone size: few; D gene: .; J gene: TRBJ1-1; CDR3 DNA: TGTGCCAGCAGCCAAACCTTAAGGACGGCTAACACTGAAGCTTTCTTT; CDR3 protein: CASSQTLRTANTEAFF
V gene: TRBV19; clone size: many; D gene: .; J gene: TRBJ2-7; CDR3 DNA: TGTGCCAGTAGTCCAGCAGATCTGACGGCGAGCTCCTACGAGCAGTACTTC; CDR3 protein: CASSPADLTASSYEQYF
V gene: TRBV19; clone size: many; D gene: .; J gene: TRBJ2-3; CDR3 DNA: TGTGCCAGTAGTATAATTGACAGCGGCGGGACAGATACGCAGTATTTT; CDR3 protein: CASSIIDSGGTDTQYF
V gene: TRBV10-2; clone size: few; D gene: .; J gene: TRBJ1-1; CDR3 DNA: TGCGCCAGCCGGGAGAATTCGAACACTGAAGCTTTCTTT; CDR3 protein: CASRENSNTEAFF
V gene: TRBV3-1; clone size: many; D gene: .; J gene: TRBJ2-3; CDR3 DNA: TGTGCCAGCAGCCAACGGTACCGGGGCGGCACAGATACGCAGTATTTT; CDR3 protein: CASSQRYRGGTDTQYF
V gene: TRBV20-1; clone size: .; D gene: .; J gene: TRBJ1-1; CDR3 DNA: TGCAGTGCTAGGGGCTTAGGAGGCACTGAAGCTTTCTTT; CDR3 protein: CSARGLGGTEAFF
V gene: TRBV7-8; clone size: .; D gene: .; J gene: TRBJ1-4; CDR3 DNA: TGTGCCAGCAGCTTAGAGTCGGCGGGGGTAAGGGAAAAACTGTTTTTT; CDR3 protein: CASSLESAGVREKLFF
V gene: TRBV10-2; clone size: once; D gene: .; J gene: TRBJ2-1; CDR3 DNA: TGCGCCAGCAGTGAGGGTGGGAGATCCTACAATGAGCAGTTCTTC; CDR3 protein: CASSEGGRSYNEQFF
V gene: TRBV19; clone size: .; D gene: .; J gene: TRBJ2-3; CDR3 DNA: TGTGCCAGTAGTATCCGGCTAGCGAGCACAGATACGCAGTATTTT; CDR3 protein: CASSIRLASTDTQYF
V gene: TRBV7-8; clone size: many; D gene: TRBD1; J gene: TRBJ1-4; CDR3 DNA: TGTGCCAGCAGCTTAGCGGTACTGACAGGGAGGAATGAAAAACTGTTTTTT; CDR3 protein: CASSLAVLTGRNEKLFF
V gene: TRBV6-6; clone size: .; D gene: TRBD1; J gene: TRBJ1-6; CDR3 DNA: TGTGCCAGCAGGGGACAGGTGAATTCACCCCTCCACTTT; CDR3 protein: CASRGQVNSPLHF
V gene: TRBV24-1; clone size: .; D gene: TRBD2; J gene: TRBJ2-2; CDR3 DNA: TGTGCCACCAGTGATTATCCTTCCGCGGGAGGTTACACCGGGGAGCTGTTTTTT; CDR3 protein: CATSDYPSAGGYTGELFF
V gene: TRBV20-1; clone size: .; D gene: TRBD1; J gene: TRBJ1-4; CDR3 DNA: TGCAGTGCCACGCGTAGGGACAGGGGGCTAGAAAGACTGTTTTTT; CDR3 protein: CSATRRDRGLERLFF
V gene: TRBV20-1; clone size: .; D gene: .; J gene: TRBJ1-1; CDR3 DNA: TGCAGTGCTAGAGATTTGGGGCAGAACACTGAAGCTTTCTTT; CDR3 protein: CSARDLGQNTEAFF
V gene: TRBV10-3; clone size: .; D gene: .; J gene: TRBJ1-2; CDR3 DNA: TGTGCCATCAGTGAGTCGGGGGAAGGCTACACCTTC; CDR3 protein: CAISESGEGYTF
V gene: TRBV2; clone size: few; D gene: .; J gene: TRBJ2-5; CDR3 DNA: TGTGCCAGCGGGGGTCCAAGCCTCCAAGAGACCCAGTACTTC; CDR3 protein: CASGGPSLQETQYF
V gene: TRBV24-1; clone size: .; D gene: TRBD1; J gene: TRBJ2-5; CDR3 DNA: TGTGCCACCAGTGATTTCCGTGGACAGGGAGAGACCCAGTACTTC; CDR3 protein: CATSDFRGQGETQYF
V gene: TRBV7-2; clone size: .; D gene: TRBD1; J gene: TRBJ2-7; CDR3 DNA: TGTGCCAGCAGCCTAAGGGGGCTACGCTCCTATGAGCAGTACTTC; CDR3 protein: CASSLRGLRSYEQYF
V gene: TRBV7-2; clone size: .; D gene: .; J gene: TRBJ2-1; CDR3 DNA: TGTGCCAGCAGCTTGATTAGGGACGACAATGAGCAGTTCTTC; CDR3 protein: CASSLIRDDNEQFF
V gene: TRBV7-8; clone size: .; D gene: TRBD1; J gene: TRBJ1-6; CDR3 DNA: TGTGCCAGCAGCTTAAACGGACAGGGCGGTTCACCCCTCCACTTT; CDR3 protein: CASSLNGQGGSPLHF
V gene: TRBV7-9; clone size: many; D gene: .; J gene: TRBJ2-2; CDR3 DNA: TGTGCCAGCAGCTCTCCGGGACGAAAGCCCGGGGAGCTGTTTTTT; CDR3 protein: CASSSPGRKPGELFF
V gene: TRBV24-1; clone size: few; D gene: TRBD1; J gene: TRBJ2-5; CDR3 DNA: TGTGCCACCAGTGATTGGTTGGGGACAGAAGAGACCCAGTACTTC; CDR3 protein: CATSDWLGTEETQYF
V gene: TRBV11-2; clone size: many; D gene: .; J gene: TRBJ1-1; CDR3 DNA: TGTGCCAGCAGCTCGCAGTTCATGAACACTGAAGCTTTCTTT; CDR3 protein: CASSSQFMNTEAFF
V gene: TRBV2; clone size: many; D gene: TRBD2; J gene: TRBJ2-3; CDR3 DNA: TGTGCCAGTGGGACTAGCGAAGCGGTAGATACGCAGTATTTT; CDR3 protein: CASGTSEAVDTQYF
V gene: TRBV10-1; clone size: once; D gene: .; J gene: TRBJ2-6; CDR3 DNA: TGCGCCAGCAGCCCCCATTATTTAACTTACTCTGGGGCCAACGTCCTGACTTTC; CDR3 protein: CASSPHYLTYSGANVLTF
V gene: TRBV2; clone size: .; D gene: TRBD2; J gene: TRBJ2-3; CDR3 DNA: TGTGCCAGCATGGGACTAGCATTGAAAATCACAGATACGCAGTATTTT; CDR3 protein: CASMGLALKITDTQYF
V gene: TRBV10-3; clone size: .; D gene: TRBD1; J gene: TRBJ2-7; CDR3 DNA: TGTGCCATCAGGACAGGGGACTCGGACGAGCAGTACTTC; CDR3 protein: CAIRTGDSDEQYF